Presented here are 9 T cell receptor beta chains from one specimen sequenced in a study of blood T cell repertoires in COVID-19. Assay: immunoSEQ multiplex PCR; the TCRdb copy retains only in-frame clones and omits some. The top ten hold roughly 8.1% of the sample, which has around 40,000 clones, over 75% seen once. The specimen sequenced was peripheral blood. Source of these receptors: a man between 25 and 39 years old with active or convalescent COVID-19.

V gene TRBV5-1 combines with J gene TRBJ2-1; 12 bases map to TRBD2. Germline V CDR1 and CDR2: SGHRS, YFSETQ. This CDR3 region has 16 residues. J was trimmed by 7 bases and V by 5 bases; bases with no gene match: 10. For the CDR3, the DNA is TGCGCCAGCAGACTAAAACTAGCGGGAGGTGGGAATGAGCAGTTCTTC. Its translation: CASRLKLAGGGNEQFF.

The chain has TRBV3-1 (or the pseudogene TRBV3-2) and TRBJ1-6, with 9 bases aligning to TRBD1. Germline V CDR1 and CDR2: LGHDT, YNNKEL (reference sequence). Losses at the gene ends were 4 bases for V and 8 bases for J; bases not matched to a gene: 3. The CDR3 covers 14 residues. The CDR3 spells CASSLRTGDSPLHF. The CDR3 bases are TGTGCCAGCAGCCTTCGGACAGGGGATTCACCCCTCCACTTT.

This sequence joins TRBV30 and TRBJ1-2; no definite D call. This CDR3 spans 14 amino acids. The germline CDR1 and CDR2 sequences are GTSNPN and SVGIG (reference sequence). The V end lost 3 bases, the J end lost 3 bases, and 14 bases lay between the germline ends. CDR3 sequence (DNA): TGTGCCTGGAGGACCCCTCGGGTCGACTATGGCTACACCTTC. Its translation is CAWRTPRVDYGYTF.

This sequence joins TRBV5-8 and TRBJ1-2, with 9 positions matching TRBD1. With 0 bases clipped from V and 2 bases from J, the junction kept 2 bases outside the gene matches. The CDR3 contains 15 residues. Germline V gene data show CDR1 as SGHTS and CDR2 as YDEGEE. The CDR3 spells CASSLDGQGNYGYTF. CDR3 DNA sequence: TGTGCCAGCAGCTTGGACGGACAGGGGAACTATGGCTACACCTTC. Filled out from reference TRBV5-8 and TRBJ1-2, the complete variable domain reads EAGVTQSPTHLIKTRGQQATLRCSPISGHTSVYWYQQALGLGLQFLLWYDEGEERNRGNFPPRFSGRQFPNYSSELNVNALELEDSALYLCASSLDGQGNYGYTFGSGTRLTVV.

The chain employs TRBV10-3 and TRBJ1-1, with 7 bases aligning to TRBD1. This CDR3 comprises 14 residues. The V segment lost 6 bases and the J segment 3 bases; nucleotides outside the gene matches: 7. Germline V gene lookup returns CDR1 ENHRY and CDR2 SYGVKD. The DNA of the CDR3 is TGTGCCATCAGAAGAGGGGGCCAGGACACTGAAGCTTTCTTT. It translates to CAIRRGGQDTEAFF.

CDR3 sequence: CASMRDRDNTEAFF. The CDR3 coding sequence is TGTGCCAGTATGCGGGACAGGGATAACACTGAAGCTTTCTTT. J is TRBJ1-1 and V is TRBV19; TRBD1 aligns across 9 bases. Trimming took 7 bases from V and 2 from J; bases not matched to a gene: 5. Germline assignment: CDR1 LNHDA and CDR2 SQIVND (reference sequence). The CDR3 consists of 14 residues.

The chain is built from TRBV15 and TRBJ2-1, with a possible D match to TRBD2 (6 bases). This CDR3 region has 15 residues. Trimming removed 0 bases from V and 4 bases from J, with 10 bases in between. CDR1 LNHNV and CDR2 YYDKDF come from the germline V gene (reference sequence). The CDR3 region has the DNA TGTGCCACCAGCAGAGATACACTAGCTTACAATGAGCAGTTCTTC. Its translation is CATSRDTLAYNEQFF.

The chain recombines TRBV5-5 with TRBJ2-1; 8 nucleotides agree with TRBD1. The CDR3 is 16 amino acids. Germline assignment: CDR1 SGHKS and CDR2 YYEKEE (reference sequence). The J segment lost 0 bases and the V segment lost 4 bases, leaving 6 bases of the junction unmatched. CDR3 bases: TGTGCCAGCAGCGTGACAGGGGTCAGCTCCTACAATGAGCAGTTCTTC. Amino acids: CASSVTGVSSYNEQFF.

The chain employs TRBV18 and TRBJ1-2; D may be TRBD1 (6 bases). This CDR3 region has 13 residues. The germline V gene has CDR1 KGHSH and CDR2 LQKENI. V lost 2 bases to trimming and J lost 3 bases, with 7 bases between them. CDR3 DNA: TGTGCCAGCTCACCATCAGGGGACTATGGCTACACCTTC. The encoded protein is CASSPSGDYGYTF.